This TCR beta chain originates from a study of cytomegalovirus exposure and HLA in healthy donors. General study points: It was taken for granted in presence/absence analyses that sequencing depth across donors was roughly uniform.

There are a few counts of this clone. What it recognizes is unknown. J was trimmed by 9 bases and V by 8 bases; bases with no gene match: 4. CDR1 is LNHNV and CDR2 is YYDKDF in the germline V gene (reference sequence). The CDR3 has 13 residues. This PCR relied on a set of 60 Vbeta primers and 13 Jbeta primers. TCRdb keeps only in-frame clones here, not all; method: immunoSEQ multiplex PCR. Of some 140,000 clones in the sample, 65% to 85% were seen once. The specimen sequenced was PBMCs. The chain recombines TRBV15 with TRBJ2-1; 13 bases fit TRBD2. This sequence was found in a middle-aged woman in good health and CMV-seropositive. The CDR3 nucleotides read TGTGCCACCGGACTAGCGGGAGCCAGTGAGCAGTTCTTC. It specifies CATGLAGASEQFF.